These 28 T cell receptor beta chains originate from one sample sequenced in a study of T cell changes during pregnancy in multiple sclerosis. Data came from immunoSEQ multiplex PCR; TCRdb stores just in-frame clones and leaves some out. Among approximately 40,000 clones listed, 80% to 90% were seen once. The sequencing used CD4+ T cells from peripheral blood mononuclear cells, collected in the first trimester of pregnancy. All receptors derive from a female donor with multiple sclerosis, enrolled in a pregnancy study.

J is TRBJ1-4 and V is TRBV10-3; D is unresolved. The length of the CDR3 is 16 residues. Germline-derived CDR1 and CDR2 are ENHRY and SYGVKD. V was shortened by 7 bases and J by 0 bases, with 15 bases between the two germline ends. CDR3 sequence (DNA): TGTGCCATCAAACCAGGATCCCGAACAACTAATGAAAAACTGTTTTTT. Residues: CAIKPGSRTTNEKLFF.

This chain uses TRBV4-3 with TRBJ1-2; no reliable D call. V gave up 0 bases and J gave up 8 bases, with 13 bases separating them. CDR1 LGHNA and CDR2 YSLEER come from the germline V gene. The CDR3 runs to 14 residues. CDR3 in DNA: TGCGCCAGCAGCCAAGATGGCGCGTCAGGAGGCTACACCTTC. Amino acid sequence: CASSQDGASGGYTF.

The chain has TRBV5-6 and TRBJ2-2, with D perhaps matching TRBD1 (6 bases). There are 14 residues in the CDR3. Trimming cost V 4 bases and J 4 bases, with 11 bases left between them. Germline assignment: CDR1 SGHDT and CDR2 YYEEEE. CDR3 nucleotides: TGTGCCAGCAGCCCTACAGGGTTCACCGGGGAGCTGTTTTTT. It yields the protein CASSPTGFTGELFF.

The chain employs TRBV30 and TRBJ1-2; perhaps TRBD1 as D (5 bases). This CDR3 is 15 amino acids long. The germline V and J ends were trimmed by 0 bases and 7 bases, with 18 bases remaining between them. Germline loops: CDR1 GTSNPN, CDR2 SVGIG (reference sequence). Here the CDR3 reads CAWSVPEGRGIGYTF. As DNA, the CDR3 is TGTGCCTGGAGTGTACCGGAGGGGCGCGGGATTGGCTACACCTTC.

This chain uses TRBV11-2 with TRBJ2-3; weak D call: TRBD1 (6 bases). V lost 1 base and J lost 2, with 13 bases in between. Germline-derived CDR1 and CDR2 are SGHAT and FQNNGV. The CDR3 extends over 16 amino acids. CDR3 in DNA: TGTGCCAGCAGCTTAGTGTTGGACAGATCCACAGATACGCAGTATTTT. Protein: CASSLVLDRSTDTQYF.

CDR3 bases: TGTGCCAGCAGCTCGGGACAGGGGGCCTACAATGAGCAGTTCTTC. Protein product: CASSSGQGAYNEQFF. The V and J genes are TRBV7-9 and TRBJ2-1, with 11 bases identical to TRBD1. Germline-derived CDR1 and CDR2 are SEHNR and FQNEAQ (reference sequence). Trimming at V came to 4 bases and at J to 2 bases, leaving 1 base not matched to a gene. The CDR3 consists of 15 residues.

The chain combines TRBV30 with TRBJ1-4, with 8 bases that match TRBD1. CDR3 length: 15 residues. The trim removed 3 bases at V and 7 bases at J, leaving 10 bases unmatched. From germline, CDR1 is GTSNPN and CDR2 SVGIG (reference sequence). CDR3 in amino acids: CAWSAGQVRGEKLFF. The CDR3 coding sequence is TGTGCCTGGAGCGCGGGACAGGTCCGGGGTGAAAAACTGTTTTTT.

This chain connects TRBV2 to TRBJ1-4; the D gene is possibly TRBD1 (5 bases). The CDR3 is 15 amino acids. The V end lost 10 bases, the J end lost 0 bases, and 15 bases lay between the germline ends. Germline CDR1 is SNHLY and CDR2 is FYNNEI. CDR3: CATRGSTATNEKLFF. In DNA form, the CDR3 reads TGTGCCACCCGGGGGAGCACCGCAACTAATGAAAAACTGTTTTTT.

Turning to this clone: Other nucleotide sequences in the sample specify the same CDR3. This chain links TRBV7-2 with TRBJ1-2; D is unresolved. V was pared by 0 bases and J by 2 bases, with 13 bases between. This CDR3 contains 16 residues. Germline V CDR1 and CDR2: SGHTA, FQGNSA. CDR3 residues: CASSLALRGNNYGYTF. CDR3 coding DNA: TGTGCCAGCAGCTTAGCGCTGCGGGGAAACAACTATGGCTACACCTTC.

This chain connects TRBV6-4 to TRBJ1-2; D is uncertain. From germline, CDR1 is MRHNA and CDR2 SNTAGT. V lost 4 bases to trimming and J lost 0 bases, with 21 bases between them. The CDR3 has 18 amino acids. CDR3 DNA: TGTGCCAGCAGTGTTGCCAGCCCCTTGGAGGGAGCTAACTATGGCTACACCTTC. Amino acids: CASSVASPLEGANYGYTF.

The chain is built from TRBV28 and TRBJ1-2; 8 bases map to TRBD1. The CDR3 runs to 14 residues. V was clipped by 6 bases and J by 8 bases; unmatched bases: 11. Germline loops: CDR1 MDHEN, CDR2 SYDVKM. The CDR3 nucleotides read TGTGCCAGCAGGCGGGGACAGGTGGGCTTCGGCTACACCTTC. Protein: CASRRGQVGFGYTF.

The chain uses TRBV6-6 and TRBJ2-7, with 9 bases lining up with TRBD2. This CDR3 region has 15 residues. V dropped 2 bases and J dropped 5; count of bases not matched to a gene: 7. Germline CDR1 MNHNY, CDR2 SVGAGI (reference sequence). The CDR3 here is CASSYPVAGVDEQYF. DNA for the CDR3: TGTGCCAGCAGTTACCCCGTAGCGGGAGTGGACGAGCAGTACTTC.

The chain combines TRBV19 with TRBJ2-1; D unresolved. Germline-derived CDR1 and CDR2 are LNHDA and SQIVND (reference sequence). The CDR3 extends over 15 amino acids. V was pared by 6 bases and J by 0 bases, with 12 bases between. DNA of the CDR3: TGTGCCAGTAGGTTGTGGGCCAGCTCCTACAATGAGCAGTTCTTC. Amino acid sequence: CASRLWASSYNEQFF.

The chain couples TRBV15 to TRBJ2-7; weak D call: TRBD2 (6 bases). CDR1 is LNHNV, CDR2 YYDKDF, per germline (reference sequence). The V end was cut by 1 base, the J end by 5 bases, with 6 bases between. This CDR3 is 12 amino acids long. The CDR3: CATSRAGDEQYF. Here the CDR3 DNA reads TGTGCCACCAGCAGAGCGGGGGACGAGCAGTACTTC. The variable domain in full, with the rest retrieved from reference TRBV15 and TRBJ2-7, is DAMVIQNPRYQVTQFGKPVTLSCSQTLNHNVMYWYQQKSSQAPKLLFHYYDKDFNNEADTPDNFQSRRPNTSFCFLDIRSPGLGDTAMYLCATSRAGDEQYFGPGTRLTVT.

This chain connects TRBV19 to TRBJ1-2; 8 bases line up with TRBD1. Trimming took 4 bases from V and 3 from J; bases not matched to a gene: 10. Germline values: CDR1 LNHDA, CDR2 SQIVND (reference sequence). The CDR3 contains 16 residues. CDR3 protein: CASSTISGTGDYGYTF. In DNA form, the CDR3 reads TGTGCCAGTAGTACGATCTCCGGGACAGGCGACTATGGCTACACCTTC.

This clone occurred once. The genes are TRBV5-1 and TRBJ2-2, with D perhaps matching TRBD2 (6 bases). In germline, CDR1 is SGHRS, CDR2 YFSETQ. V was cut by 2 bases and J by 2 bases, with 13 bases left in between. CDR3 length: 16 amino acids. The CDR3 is CASSFGLARNTGELFF. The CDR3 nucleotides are TGCGCCAGCAGCTTTGGGCTAGCGCGTAACACCGGGGAGCTGTTTTTT.

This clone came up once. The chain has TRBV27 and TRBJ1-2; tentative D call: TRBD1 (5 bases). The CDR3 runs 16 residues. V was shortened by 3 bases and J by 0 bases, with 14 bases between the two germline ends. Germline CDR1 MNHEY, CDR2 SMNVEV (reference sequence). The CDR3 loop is CASSLEPWGANYGYTF. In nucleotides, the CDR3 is TGTGCCAGCAGTTTGGAGCCCTGGGGGGCTAACTATGGCTACACCTTC.

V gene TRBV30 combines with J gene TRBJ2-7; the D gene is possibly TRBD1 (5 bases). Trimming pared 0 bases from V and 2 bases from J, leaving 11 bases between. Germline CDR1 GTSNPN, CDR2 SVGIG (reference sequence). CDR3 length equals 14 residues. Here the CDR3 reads CAWSVITGAYEQYF. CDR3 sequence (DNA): TGTGCCTGGAGTGTAATTACAGGAGCCTACGAGCAGTACTTC.

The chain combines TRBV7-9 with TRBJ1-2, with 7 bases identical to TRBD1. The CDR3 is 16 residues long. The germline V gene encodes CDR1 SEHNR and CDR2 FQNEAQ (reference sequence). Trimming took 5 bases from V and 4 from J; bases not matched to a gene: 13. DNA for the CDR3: TGTGCCAGCAGCCAACGGGAGCCCGGACAGGTCTATGGCTACACCTTC. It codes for CASSQREPGQVYGYTF.

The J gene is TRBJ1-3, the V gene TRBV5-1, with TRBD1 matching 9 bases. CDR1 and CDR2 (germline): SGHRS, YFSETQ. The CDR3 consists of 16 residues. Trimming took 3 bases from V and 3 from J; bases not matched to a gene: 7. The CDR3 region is CASSWTGTGIGNTIYF. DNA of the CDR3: TGCGCCAGCAGCTGGACCGGGACAGGGATTGGAAACACCATATATTTT. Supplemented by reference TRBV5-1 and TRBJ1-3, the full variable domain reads KAGVTQTPRYLIKTRGQQVTLSCSPISGHRSVSWYQQTPGQGLQFLFEYFSETQRNKGNFPGRFSGRQFSNSRSEMNVSTLELGDSALYLCASSWTGTGIGNTIYFGEGSWLTVV.

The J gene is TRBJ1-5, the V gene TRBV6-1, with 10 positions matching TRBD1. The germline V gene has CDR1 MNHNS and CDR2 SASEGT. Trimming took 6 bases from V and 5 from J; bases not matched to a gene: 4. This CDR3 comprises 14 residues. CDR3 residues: CASRTGTGDQPQHF. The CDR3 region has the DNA TGTGCCAGCAGAACCGGGACAGGGGATCAGCCCCAGCATTTT.

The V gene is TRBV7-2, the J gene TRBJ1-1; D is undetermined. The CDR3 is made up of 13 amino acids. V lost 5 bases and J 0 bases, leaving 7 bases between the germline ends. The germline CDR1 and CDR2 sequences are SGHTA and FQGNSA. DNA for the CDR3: TGTGCCAGCAGCCCCCACATGAACACTGAAGCTTTCTTT. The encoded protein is CASSPHMNTEAFF. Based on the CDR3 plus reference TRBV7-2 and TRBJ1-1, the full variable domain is GAGVSQSPSNKVTEKGKDVELRCDPISGHTALYWYRQSLGQGLEFLIYFQGNSAPDKSGLPSDRFSAERTGGSVSTLTIQRTQQEDSAVYLCASSPHMNTEAFFGQGTRLTVV.

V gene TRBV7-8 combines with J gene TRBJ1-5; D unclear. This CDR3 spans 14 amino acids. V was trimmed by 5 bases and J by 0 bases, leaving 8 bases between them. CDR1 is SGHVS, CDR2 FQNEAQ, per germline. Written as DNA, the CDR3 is TGTGCCAGCAGCGCCGGGGATAGCAATCAGCCCCAGCATTTT. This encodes CASSAGDSNQPQHF.

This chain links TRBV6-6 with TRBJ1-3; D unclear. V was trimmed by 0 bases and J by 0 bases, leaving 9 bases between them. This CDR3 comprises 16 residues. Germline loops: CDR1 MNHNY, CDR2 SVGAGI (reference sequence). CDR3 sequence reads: CASSYSLVSSGNTIYF. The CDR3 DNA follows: TGTGCCAGCAGTTACTCTTTGGTGAGCTCTGGAAACACCATATATTTT.

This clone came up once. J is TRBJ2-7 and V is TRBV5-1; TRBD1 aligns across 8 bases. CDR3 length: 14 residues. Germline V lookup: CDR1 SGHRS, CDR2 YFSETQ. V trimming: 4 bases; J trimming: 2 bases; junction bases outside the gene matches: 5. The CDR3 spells CASSAAGGPYEQYF. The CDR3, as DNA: TGCGCCAGCAGCGCGGCAGGGGGCCCCTACGAGCAGTACTTC. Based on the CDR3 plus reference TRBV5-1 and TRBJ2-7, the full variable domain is KAGVTQTPRYLIKTRGQQVTLSCSPISGHRSVSWYQQTPGQGLQFLFEYFSETQRNKGNFPGRFSGRQFSNSRSEMNVSTLELGDSALYLCASSAAGGPYEQYFGPGTRLTVT.

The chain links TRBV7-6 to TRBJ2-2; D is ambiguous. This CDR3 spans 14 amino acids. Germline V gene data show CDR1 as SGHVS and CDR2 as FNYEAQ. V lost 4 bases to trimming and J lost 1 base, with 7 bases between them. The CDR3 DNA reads TGTGCCAGCAGCTCCCAGGAGAACACCGGGGAGCTGTTTTTT. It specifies CASSSQENTGELFF.

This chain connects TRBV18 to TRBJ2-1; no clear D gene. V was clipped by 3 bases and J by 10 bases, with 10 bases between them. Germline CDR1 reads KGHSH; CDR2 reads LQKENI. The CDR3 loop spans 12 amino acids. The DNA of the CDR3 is TGTGCCAGCTCACCTTGGCCCGGGGAGCAGTTCTTC. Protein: CASSPWPGEQFF.

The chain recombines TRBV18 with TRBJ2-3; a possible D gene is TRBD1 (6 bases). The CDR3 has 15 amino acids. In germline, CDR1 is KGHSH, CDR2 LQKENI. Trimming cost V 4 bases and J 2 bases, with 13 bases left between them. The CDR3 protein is CASSRVGTFTDTQYF. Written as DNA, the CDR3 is TGTGCCAGCTCACGGGTCGGGACATTCACAGATACGCAGTATTTT.